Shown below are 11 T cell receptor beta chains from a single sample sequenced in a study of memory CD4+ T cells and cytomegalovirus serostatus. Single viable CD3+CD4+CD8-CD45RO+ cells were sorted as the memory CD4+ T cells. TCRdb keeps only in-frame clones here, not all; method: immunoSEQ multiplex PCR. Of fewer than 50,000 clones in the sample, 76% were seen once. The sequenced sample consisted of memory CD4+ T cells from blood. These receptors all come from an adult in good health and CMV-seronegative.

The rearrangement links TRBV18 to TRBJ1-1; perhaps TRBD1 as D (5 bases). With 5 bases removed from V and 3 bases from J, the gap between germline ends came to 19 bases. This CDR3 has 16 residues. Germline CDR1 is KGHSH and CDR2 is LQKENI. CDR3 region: CASSFSGTGVDTEAFF. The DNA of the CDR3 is TGTGCCAGCTCATTCTCCGGGACCGGCGTGGACACTGAAGCTTTCTTT.

The CDR3 is CASLPASGYEQYF. The DNA of the CDR3 is TGTGCCAGCCTCCCCGCGAGTGGGTACGAGCAGTACTTC. This rearrangement joins TRBV6-6 to TRBJ2-7, with D uncertain. The V and J ends lost 8 bases and 4 bases respectively, with 15 bases between them. CDR1 is MNHNY and CDR2 is SVGAGI in the germline V gene (reference sequence). The CDR3 length is 13 residues.

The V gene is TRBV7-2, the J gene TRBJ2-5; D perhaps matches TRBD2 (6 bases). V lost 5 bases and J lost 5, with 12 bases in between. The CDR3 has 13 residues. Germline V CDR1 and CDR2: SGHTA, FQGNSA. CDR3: CASSRGALETQYF. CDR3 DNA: TGTGCCAGCAGCCGCGGGGCATTGGAGACCCAGTACTTC.

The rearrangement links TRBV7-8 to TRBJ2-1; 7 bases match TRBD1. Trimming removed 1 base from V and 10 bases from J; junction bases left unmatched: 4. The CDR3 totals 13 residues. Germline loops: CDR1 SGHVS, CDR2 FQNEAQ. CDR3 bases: TGTGCCAGCAGCTTAGATGGGGACAGCGAGCAGTTCTTC. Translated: CASSLDGDSEQFF.

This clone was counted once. Written as DNA, the CDR3 is TGCGCCAGCAGCTTGGAACCTACAGGGGGTCGAGGAGGCTACACCTTC. It is translated as CASSLEPTGGRGGYTF. The rearrangement uses TRBV5-1 and TRBJ1-2; 8 nucleotides line up with TRBD1. Germline V CDR1 and CDR2: SGHRS, YFSETQ. The J segment lost 8 bases and the V segment lost 0 bases, leaving 12 bases of the junction unmatched. The CDR3 length is 16 residues.

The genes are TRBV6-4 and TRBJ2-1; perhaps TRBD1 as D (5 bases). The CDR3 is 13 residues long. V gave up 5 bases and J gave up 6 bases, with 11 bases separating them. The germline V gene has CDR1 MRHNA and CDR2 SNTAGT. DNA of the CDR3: TGTGCCAGCAGTAAAAGGACAACCAATGAGCAGTTCTTC. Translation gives CASSKRTTNEQFF.

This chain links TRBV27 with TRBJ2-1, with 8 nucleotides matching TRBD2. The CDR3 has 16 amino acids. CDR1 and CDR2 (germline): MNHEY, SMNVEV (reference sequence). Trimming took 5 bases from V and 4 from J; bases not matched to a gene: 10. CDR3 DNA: TGTGCCAGCAGTCTAGCGGGTCTACCACCTTACAATGAGCAGTTCTTC. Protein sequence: CASSLAGLPPYNEQFF.

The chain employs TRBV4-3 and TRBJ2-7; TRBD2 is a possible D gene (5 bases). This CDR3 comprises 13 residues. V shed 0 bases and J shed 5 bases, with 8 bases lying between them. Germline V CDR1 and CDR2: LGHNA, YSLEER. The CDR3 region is CASSQDTGNEQYF. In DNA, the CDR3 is TGCGCCAGCAGCCAAGATACGGGGAACGAGCAGTACTTC.

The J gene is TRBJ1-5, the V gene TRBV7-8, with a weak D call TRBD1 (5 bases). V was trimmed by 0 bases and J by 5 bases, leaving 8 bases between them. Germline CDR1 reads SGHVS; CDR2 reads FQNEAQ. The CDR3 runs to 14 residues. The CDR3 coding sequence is TGTGCCAGCAGCTTAGCCCTGGGGGATCAGCCCCAGCATTTT. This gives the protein CASSLALGDQPQHF.

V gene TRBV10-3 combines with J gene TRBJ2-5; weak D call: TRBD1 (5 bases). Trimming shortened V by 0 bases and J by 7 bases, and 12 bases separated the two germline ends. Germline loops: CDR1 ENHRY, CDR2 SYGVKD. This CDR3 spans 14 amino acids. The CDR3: CAISESGRDGTQYF. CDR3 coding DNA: TGTGCCATCAGTGAGTCTGGCAGGGATGGGACCCAGTACTTC.

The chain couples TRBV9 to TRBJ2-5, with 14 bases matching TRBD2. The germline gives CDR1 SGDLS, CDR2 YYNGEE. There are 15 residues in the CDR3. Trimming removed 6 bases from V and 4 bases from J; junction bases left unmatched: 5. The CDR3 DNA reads TGTGCCAGCAAGACTAGCGGGAGGGAGGCAGAGACCCAGTACTTC. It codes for CASKTSGREAETQYF.